This TCR beta chain came from a study of identical twins. Germline V gene data show CDR1 as SEHNR and CDR2 as FQNEAQ (reference sequence). The CDR3 loop spans 15 amino acids. Trimming shortened V by 2 bases and J by 5 bases, and 15 bases separated the two germline ends. From the 5' RACE reads, TCRdb called clonotypes with MiXCR, one entry per CDR3 protein. The table lists roughly 200,000 distinct CDR3 sequences, less than 20% of them singletons, with over 35% in the top ten. The same sample was also studied in work on T cells expressing NK-cell markers. That report adds: The same clonotypes also predominated in the CD3+CD56-NKG2C+ fraction of a handful of donors.

Sequencing was done on a sample of CD8+ T cells sorted from blood. This TCR was recovered from a woman between 18 and 29 years old in good health. This chain links TRBV7-9 with TRBJ2-5, with a possible D match to TRBD2 (7 bases). CDR3 coding DNA: TGTGCCAGCAGCTTATCGGGGGGCTCCCGGGAGACCCAGTACTTC. Its protein is CASSLSGGSRETQYF. Full variable domain (missing parts from reference TRBV7-9 and TRBJ2-5): DTGVSQNPRHKITKRGQNVTFRCDPISEHNRLYWYRQTLGQGPEFLTYFQNEAQLEKSRLLSDRFSAERPKGSFSTLEIQRTEQGDSAMYLCASSLSGGSRETQYFGPGTRLLVL.